The 17 T cell receptor beta chains listed next were all sequenced from one sample in a study of blood T cell repertoires in COVID-19. The method was immunoSEQ multiplex PCR; TCRdb's version includes in-frame clones alone and lacks a portion of them. The sample yields 20,000 or so clones, 70% to 90% seen once. Specimen: peripheral blood. Receptors were obtained from a human donor in a cohort sampled during active COVID-19.

V gene TRBV30 combines with J gene TRBJ2-2; 8 nucleotides match TRBD1. Trimming cost V 3 bases and J 5 bases; bases outside gene matches: 8. Germline V gene sequence: CDR1 GTSNPN, CDR2 SVGIG (reference sequence). This CDR3 has 15 residues. The CDR3 spells CAWRSVTGETGELFF. The DNA for the CDR3 is TGTGCCTGGAGGAGCGTGACAGGGGAGACCGGGGAGCTGTTTTTT.

The V gene is TRBV28, the J gene TRBJ2-7; 8 nucleotides match TRBD1. CDR1 and CDR2 from the germline V gene are MDHEN and SYDVKM. Germline trimming cut 3 bases from V and 6 bases from J; bases unmatched to any gene: 1. The CDR3 is made up of 12 amino acids. The DNA for the CDR3 is TGTGCCAGCAGTTTCAGGGGGCTCGAGCAGTACTTC. Its protein product is CASSFRGLEQYF.

V usage is TRBV27 and J usage is TRBJ2-2, with D possibly being TRBD1 (6 bases). This CDR3 spans 13 amino acids. The V gene's germline CDR1 is MNHEY and CDR2 SMNVEV (reference sequence). V was pared by 4 bases and J by 5 bases, with 8 bases between. CDR3 DNA: TGTGCCAGCAGTTCAACAGGGACCGGGGAGCTGTTTTTT. Protein product: CASSSTGTGELFF.

This chain joins TRBV12-3 or TRBV12-4 and TRBJ1-1; D gene unclear. The V end lost 2 bases, the J end lost 5 bases, and 6 bases lay between the germline ends. This CDR3 contains 12 residues. CDR3 protein: CASSLRRTEAFF. In DNA, the CDR3 is TGTGCCAGCAGTTTACGCAGAACTGAAGCTTTCTTT.

The J gene is TRBJ2-5, the V gene TRBV30, with a weak D call TRBD2 (6 bases). Germline-derived CDR1 and CDR2 are GTSNPN and SVGIG (reference sequence). The CDR3 runs to 16 residues. V dropped 4 bases and J dropped 4 bases, with 22 bases sitting between them. This chain's CDR3 is CAWTQRGNGQTETQYF. The CDR3 DNA sequence: TGTGCCTGGACCCAACGGGGGAATGGGCAGACAGAGACCCAGTACTTC.

This chain links TRBV7-9 with TRBJ2-1, with D uncertain. Germline V gives CDR1 SEHNR, CDR2 FQNEAQ (reference sequence). There are 12 residues in the CDR3. The germline V and J ends were trimmed by 5 bases and 1 base, with 3 bases remaining between them. The CDR3 DNA reads TGTGCCAGCAGCCCTTCCTACAATGAGCAGTTCTTC. This gives the protein CASSPSYNEQFF.

This rearrangement joins TRBV5-4 to TRBJ2-7, with 14 bases lining up with TRBD2. V was clipped by 4 bases and J by 2 bases; unmatched bases: 5. Germline V gene lookup returns CDR1 SGHNT and CDR2 YYREEE (reference sequence). The CDR3 loop spans 16 amino acids. The CDR3 coding sequence is TGTGCCAGCAGCACCGGGACTAGCGGGAGAGCCTACGAGCAGTACTTC. It is translated as CASSTGTSGRAYEQYF.

This clone was observed a few times. The chain carries TRBV5-1 and TRBJ2-7; D remains unclear. V dropped 0 bases and J dropped 0 bases, with 4 bases sitting between them. The CDR3 covers 13 residues. The germline V gene encodes CDR1 SGHRS and CDR2 YFSETQ. The CDR3 region has the DNA TGCGCCAGCAGCTTGGACAACTCCTACGAGCAGTACTTC. It encodes CASSLDNSYEQYF.

This clone was observed a few times. This rearrangement joins TRBV19 to TRBJ1-1; 9 nucleotides line up with TRBD1. The V gene's germline CDR1 is LNHDA and CDR2 SQIVND (reference sequence). Trimming cost V 4 bases and J 8 bases; bases outside gene matches: 8. The CDR3 contains 14 residues. CDR3 sequence reads: CASSSRDRVAEAFF. In DNA form, the CDR3 reads TGTGCCAGTAGTAGCCGGGACAGGGTTGCCGAAGCTTTCTTT.

V usage is TRBV5-6 and J usage is TRBJ1-1, with TRBD1 as a possible D gene (5 bases). Germline CDR1 reads SGHDT; CDR2 reads YYEEEE. Trimming removed 2 bases at V and 1 base at J, with 6 bases between. This CDR3 region has 13 residues. In nucleotides, the CDR3 is TGTGCCAGCAGCTTAGGGGCGAACACTGAAGCTTTCTTT. Translated: CASSLGANTEAFF.

The rearrangement uses TRBV27 and TRBJ1-4, with unresolved D. Germline V lookup: CDR1 MNHEY, CDR2 SMNVEV (reference sequence). The CDR3 extends over 14 amino acids. The germline V and J ends were trimmed by 3 bases and 3 bases, with 8 bases remaining between them. The CDR3 region has the DNA TGTGCCAGCAGTTTGGAGTTTCCTAATGAAAAACTGTTTTTT. This encodes CASSLEFPNEKLFF.

The genes are TRBV28 and TRBJ2-7; 7 bases are a match to TRBD1. From germline, CDR1 is MDHEN and CDR2 SYDVKM. This CDR3 spans 12 amino acids. V shed 1 base, J shed 7 bases, and the junction held 1 base outside the gene matches. The CDR3 bases are TGTGCCAGCAGTTTATTGGGACAGGAGCAGTACTTC. This translates into CASSLLGQEQYF.

DNA for the CDR3: TGTGCCAGCAGCTTAGGGGGGCTAGCGGGATCCTACGAGCAGTACTTC. It is translated as CASSLGGLAGSYEQYF. The genes are TRBV11-3 and TRBJ2-7; 9 bases map to TRBD2. V was clipped by 1 base and J by 1 base; unmatched bases: 5. CDR3 length equals 16 residues. Germline V gene lookup returns CDR1 SGHNT and CDR2 YENEEA.

The chain links TRBV7-9 to TRBJ1-1; 7 positions match TRBD1. Per germline, CDR1 SEHNR and CDR2 FQNEAQ (reference sequence). The trim removed 0 bases at V and 2 bases at J, leaving 6 bases unmatched. The CDR3 sequence is 16 residues long. The CDR3 nucleotides read TGTGCCAGCAGCTTAGCGCCAGGGGGGATTAACACTGAAGCTTTCTTT. It is translated as CASSLAPGGINTEAFF. Drawing the rest from reference TRBV7-9 and TRBJ1-1, the complete variable domain is DTGVSQNPRHKITKRGQNVTFRCDPISEHNRLYWYRQTLGQGPEFLTYFQNEAQLEKSRLLSDRFSAERPKGSFSTLEIQRTEQGDSAMYLCASSLAPGGINTEAFFGQGTRLTVV.

This chain uses TRBV6-5 with TRBJ1-2; D perhaps matches TRBD1 (5 bases). This CDR3 is 13 amino acids long. Between the trimmed V and J ends, which lost 5 bases and 6 bases, there was a span of 13 bases. The germline gives CDR1 MNHEY, CDR2 SVGAGI. The CDR3 DNA is TGTGCCAGCAGTCCTGGGGGGATGGATGGCTACACCTTC. Translation: CASSPGGMDGYTF.

This sequence joins TRBV2 and TRBJ2-1; 9 bases fit TRBD2. The CDR3 has 13 residues. Germline V gene lookup returns CDR1 SNHLY and CDR2 FYNNEI. V gave up 10 bases and J gave up 8 bases; unmatched junction bases: 9. The CDR3 DNA follows: TGTGCCATTAGCGGGAGTCTTGTGGATGAGCAGTTCTTC. Its translation: CAISGSLVDEQFF.

This clone occurred once. J is TRBJ1-2 and V is TRBV11-2; 9 bases align to TRBD1. This CDR3 has 13 amino acids. V dropped 3 bases and J dropped 8; count of bases not matched to a gene: 4. The germline gives CDR1 SGHAT, CDR2 FQNNGV. CDR3 DNA: TGTGCCAGCAGCTTCGGACAGGGGACAGGCTACACCTTC. Its protein product is CASSFGQGTGYTF.